This T cell receptor beta chain came from a study of human T cells and chemical hapten exposure. Study at large: Doses of diphenylcyclopropenone went to the patients' scalps weekly throughout the approximately 22-week study. Findings and caveats of the study: High-frequency TCRs, those above 1 in 1000, stayed the same after DPC sensitization. Relative to controls, expanded TCRs formed significantly more large CDR3 similarity clusters.

Time point reported: pre-sensitization, week 0. Indicated treatment: therapeutic diphenylcyclopropenone sensitization with weekly scalp DPC. This CDR3 comprises 15 residues. Germline V gene sequence: CDR1 LNHNV, CDR2 YYDKDF (reference sequence). Trimming removed 1 base from V and 3 bases from J; junction bases left unmatched: 6. In the original analysis: There were a median of around 97,000 TCRs per sample, with a range from roughly 20,000 to 700,000. TCRdb reprocessed the RACE reads with MiXCR, giving one entry per CDR3 protein. The V and J calls were determined by TCRdb, not by the authors. The sample holds some 300,000 distinct CDR3 sequences; about 5% are singletons and the top ten take about 8.2%. This clonotype showed up just a few times. No antigen is known for it.

The V gene is TRBV15, the J gene TRBJ2-7, with 7 bases aligning to TRBD1. Sequenced here: whole blood, sampled in connection with sensitization to the hapten diphenylcyclopropenone (DPC). This sequence originates from a woman under 30 with alopecia areata. Some clones in this sample may be carry-over from other donors' samples. In DNA, the CDR3 is TGTGCCACCAGCAGAGTCGGGACAGATATCTACGAGCAGTACTTC. This encodes CATSRVGTDIYEQYF.